This T cell receptor beta chain came from a study of response to subunit inactivated influenza vaccine. TCRdb fed the RT-PCR reads into MiXCR, producing one record per CDR3 protein. Here the sample spans 860,000 or so distinct CDR3 sequences, roughly 20% being singletons. Specimen: PBMCs from blood, collected around 5 days after vaccination. This receptor was taken from a man aged 50 to 59 who received an inactivated influenza vaccine.

In DNA form, the CDR3 reads TGTGCCAGCAGCTTGGAACCGGTTACCCAGTACTTC. Translation: CASSLEPVTQYF. J is TRBJ2-5 and V is TRBV5-5; D remains unclear. Germline CDR1 SGHKS, CDR2 YYEKEE (reference sequence). The CDR3 consists of 12 residues. Trimming pared 0 bases from V and 8 bases from J, leaving 8 bases between.